Listed below are T cell receptor beta chains from one sample, sequenced in a study of blood T cells in healthy people across ages. TCRdb re-analysed the 5' RACE reads in MiXCR, keeping a single row per CDR3 protein. The sample includes hundreds of thousands of distinct CDR3 sequences, more than 25% of them seen just once. Sequenced: blood. Every receptor here comes from an elderly woman in good health. The CDR3 runs from the conserved cysteine through the conserved F or W. The order of the fields is V gene, clone size, J gene, CDR3 length, D gene, CDR3 DNA, CDR3 protein. The D gene is left open where the match is weak. Only some rows state a clone size, as once, few, many or a class for expanded clones.

TRBV7-2	-	TRBJ1-2	14	TRBD1	TGTGCCAGCTACTTCGCTGGGACAGGGGGTGGCTACACCTTC	CASYFAGTGGGYTF
TRBV30	many	TRBJ2-4	15	-	TGTGCCTGGAGTTTCGGGGGGCCGGTCAAAAACATTCAGTACTTC	CAWSFGGPVKNIQYF
TRBV19	few	TRBJ2-3	16	-	TGTGCCAGTGGGAGACCCAGGAGCATGGGCACAGATACGCAGTATTTT	CASGRPRSMGTDTQYF
TRBV24-1	few	TRBJ1-5	15	TRBD1	TGTGCCACCAGTGATCAGGGGGGTGGCAATCAGCCCCAGCATTTT	CATSDQGGGNQPQHF
TRBV12-3/TRBV12-4	-	TRBJ2-7	13	-	TGTGCCAGCAGCCACACTAGTTCCTACGAGCAGTACTTC	CASSHTSSYEQYF
TRBV5-1	-	TRBJ2-7	14	-	TGCGCCAGCAGCTTGTCTCAGGGTGGCCACGAGCAGTACTTC	CASSLSQGGHEQYF
TRBV12-5	many	TRBJ2-7	14	TRBD1	TGTGCTGCCCCGCCGGGACAGGGATTTTACGAGCAGTACTTC	CAAPPGQGFYEQYF
TRBV12-3/TRBV12-4	-	TRBJ2-3	20	TRBD2	TGTGCCAGCAGTTTAGCCAGTCCCGGGCAGCGGGCGGGGGGCACAGATACGCAGTATTTT	CASSLASPGQRAGGTDTQYF
TRBV10-3	-	TRBJ2-1	12	TRBD2	TGTGCCATCGCCGGGACTAGCAATGAGCAGTTCTTC	CAIAGTSNEQFF
TRBV29-1	-	TRBJ1-1	14	TRBD1	TGCAGCGTTCTACCGGGACAGGGGAACACTGAAGCTTTCTTT	CSVLPGQGNTEAFF
TRBV3-1	few	TRBJ1-1	14	TRBD1	TGTGCCAGCAGCAAGGGACAGGTTTTCGGTGAAGCTTTCTTT	CASSKGQVFGEAFF
TRBV6-5	few	TRBJ1-5	17	-	TGTGCCAGCAGTTACGGGAATCCCAGGGGTGGCAATCAGCCCCAGCATTTT	CASSYGNPRGGNQPQHF
TRBV5-1	few	TRBJ2-3	18	-	TGCGCCAGCAGCTTGGCCGGTATCCCGGCTAGCATCACAGATACGCAGTATTTT	CASSLAGIPASITDTQYF
TRBV11-2	-	TRBJ2-2	15	-	TGTGCCAGCAGCCCCATGGGGGGTGGGACCGGGGAGCTGTTTTTT	CASSPMGGGTGELFF
TRBV20-1	-	TRBJ1-1	13	-	TGCAGTGCTTTCATCTGGGAGAACACTGAAGCTTTCTTT	CSAFIWENTEAFF
TRBV20-1	many	TRBJ2-5	14	-	TGCAGTGCTACCTGGGAGGGGGGGCCAGAGACCCAGTACTTC	CSATWEGGPETQYF
TRBV6-2/TRBV6-3	-	TRBJ1-5	18	-	TGTGCCAGCAGTTACCCCACGTGGACGGTAGGTAGCAATCAGCCCCAGCATTTT	CASSYPTWTVGSNQPQHF
TRBV7-3	-	TRBJ2-3	20	TRBD2	TGTGCCAGCAGCTTAGAGGGTCGGGCTAGCGGATATTTAATCGAAGATACGCAGTATTTT	CASSLEGRASGYLIEDTQYF
TRBV6-2/TRBV6-3	many	TRBJ2-1	16	TRBD2	TGTGCCAGCAGACCTAGCGGGCGAACCTCCTACAATGAGCAGTTCTTC	CASRPSGRTSYNEQFF
TRBV5-1	-	TRBJ1-1	14	-	TGCGCCAGCAGCTTCGAGGGGGAACAGACTGAAGCTTTCTTT	CASSFEGEQTEAFF
TRBV25-1	few	TRBJ1-2	15	-	TGTGCCAGCAGTGAATACGGGGCAGGGGCGGATGGCTACACCTTC	CASSEYGAGADGYTF
TRBV29-1	many	TRBJ1-2	12	TRBD1	TGCAGCGTTTCGACAGGGCCCTATGGCTACACCTTC	CSVSTGPYGYTF
TRBV29-1	many	TRBJ2-5	14	-	TGCAGCGTTGGTCGGGGGCTGAACCAAGAGACCCAGTACTTC	CSVGRGLNQETQYF
TRBV12-3/TRBV12-4	many	TRBJ2-1	17	TRBD2	TGTGCCAGCAGTTACCTAGCGGGGGGGAGCTCCTACAATGAGCAGTTCTTC	CASSYLAGGSSYNEQFF
TRBV6-5	many	TRBJ1-2	14	-	TGTGCCAGCAGTGCGACCTCAGCCCTGCGTGGCTACACCTTC	CASSATSALRGYTF
TRBV15	-	TRBJ1-3	16	-	TGTGCCACCAGCAGCGATGTACAGAGACTGATAAACACCATATATTTT	CATSSDVQRLINTIYF
TRBV7-6	many	TRBJ2-5	16	TRBD2	TGTGCCAGCAGCTTCGGGACTAGCGGGGTGAAGGAGACCCAGTACTTC	CASSFGTSGVKETQYF
TRBV5-6	once	TRBJ2-1	15	-	TGTGCCAGCAGCTTGTCTGGACAGCCCTACAATGAGCAGTTCTTC	CASSLSGQPYNEQFF
TRBV4-2	few	TRBJ1-1	13	-	TGTGCCAGCAGCCGACTCCTGAACACTGAAGCTTTCTTT	CASSRLLNTEAFF
TRBV25-1	-	TRBJ2-5	13	-	TGTGCCAGCACCCTCGGGGCACAAGAGACCCAGGACTTC	CASTLGAQETQDF
TRBV6-6	few	TRBJ1-6	15	-	TGTGCCAGCAGTTACAAGGGACCCTATAATTCACCCCTCCACTTT	CASSYKGPYNSPLHF
TRBV7-2	few	TRBJ1-1	13	-	TGTGCCAGCAGCCCCTACAAGAACACTGAAGCTTTCTTT	CASSPYKNTEAFF
TRBV2	-	TRBJ1-2	13	TRBD1	TGTGCCAGCAGGGTAGGACAGGGGGGCGGCTACACCTTC	CASRVGQGGGYTF
TRBV7-2	-	TRBJ2-1	13	-	TGTGCCAGCAGCTTAGGTACGGGAGAGACCCAGTTCTTC	CASSLGTGETQFF
TRBV10-3	many	TRBJ2-7	13	-	TGTGCCATCAGTGAGGGAAAGGCCTACGAGCAGTACTTC	CAISEGKAYEQYF